This entry features one TCR beta chain sequence. The CDR3 is made up of 20 amino acids. J gave up 0 bases and V 4 bases, and 11 bases lay outside the gene matches. The germline V gene has CDR1 SGHVS and CDR2 FNYEAQ. The sample comes from a study of control samples from healthy donors and cancer patients. TCRdb keeps only in-frame clones here, not all; method: immunoSEQ multiplex PCR. This table holds about 120,000 clones, approximately 90% found once. The sequence came from a man aged 35 to 55 in good health. The gene calls are TRBV7-6 and TRBJ2-6; 11 bases match TRBD2. Sequencing was performed on blood. For the CDR3, the DNA is TGTGCCAGCAGCTCCCGCCTAGCGGGGGGAAAACTCTCTGGGGCCAACGTCCTGACTTTC. This codes for CASSSRLAGGKLSGANVLTF. The whole variable domain, filled in from reference TRBV7-6 and TRBJ2-6, reads GAGVSQSPRYKVTKRGQDVALRCDPISGHVSLYWYRQALGQGPEFLTYFNYEAQQDKSGLPNDRFSAERPEGSISTLTIQRTEQRDSAMYRCASSSRLAGGKLSGANVLTFGAGSRLTVL.